There are a few counts of the clone carrying this T cell receptor beta chain. Indicated time point: baseline pretreatment blood. Treatment indicated: 15 Gy SBRT to primary tumor, nephrectomy 4 weeks later. This entry comes from a study of radiation and T cells in renal cell carcinoma. Clones were sequenced by immunoSEQ multiplex PCR, and TCRdb holds only the in-frame ones, with some missing. The table records 100,000 to 150,000 clones, approximately 82% of them present only once. This CDR3 comprises 15 residues. Germline V gives CDR1 LGHNA, CDR2 YNFKEQ. Trimming cost V 3 bases and J 7 bases; bases outside gene matches: 5.

The V gene is TRBV4-2, the J gene TRBJ2-2; 10 bases are a match to TRBD2. This receptor was obtained from a woman aged 55 to 70 with renal cell carcinoma. The sample consisted of blood, taken from a patient whose treatment included radiotherapy and nephrectomy. The CDR3 loop is CASSQVLAGSGELFF. In DNA, the CDR3 is TGTGCCAGCAGCCAGGTACTAGCGGGAAGCGGGGAGCTGTTTTTT.